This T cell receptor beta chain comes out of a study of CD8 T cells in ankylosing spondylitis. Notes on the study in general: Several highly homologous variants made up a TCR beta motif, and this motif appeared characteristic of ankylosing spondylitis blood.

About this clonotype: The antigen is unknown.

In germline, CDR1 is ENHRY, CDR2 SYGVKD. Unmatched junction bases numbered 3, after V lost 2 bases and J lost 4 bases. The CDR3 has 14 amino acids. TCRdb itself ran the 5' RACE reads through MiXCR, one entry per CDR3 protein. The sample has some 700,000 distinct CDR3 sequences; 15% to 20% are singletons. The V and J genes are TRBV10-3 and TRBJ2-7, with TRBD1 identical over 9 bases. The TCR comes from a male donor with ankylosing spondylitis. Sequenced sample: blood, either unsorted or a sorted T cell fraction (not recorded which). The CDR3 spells CAISEQQGAYEQYF. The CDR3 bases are TGTGCCATCAGTGAGCAACAGGGGGCTTACGAGCAGTACTTC.